The source of this T cell receptor beta chain is a study of T cells expressing NK-cell markers. Germline CDR1 is DFQATT and CDR2 is SNEGSKA (reference sequence). This CDR3 has 13 amino acids. Generation of TCR beta cDNA was performed by 5'RACE template switching incorporating UMIs. TCRdb re-called the 5' RACE reads and gives one entry per CDR3 protein, without DNA. The listing contains hundreds of thousands of distinct CDR3 sequences. Specimen: blood T cells: a sorted CD56 or NKG2C T cell subset, CD4+ or CD8+ T cells, or bulk PBMC T cells (not recorded which). This sequence was found in a man aged 18 to 29 in good health. The chain is built from TRBV20-1 and TRBJ2-3; as DNA is missing, the TRBD1 call by TCRdb cannot be tested. The CDR3 loop is CSVTPWGSDTQYF.